The clone carrying this TCR beta chain occurred once. Method: immunoSEQ multiplex PCR; TCRdb's copy keeps in-frame clones and lacks some. The sample yields tens of thousands of clones, over 85% seen once. The sample belongs to a study of T cell changes during pregnancy in multiple sclerosis. The CDR3 runs to 14 residues. Trimming removed 5 bases at V and 9 bases at J, with 18 bases between. The germline gives CDR1 SGDLS, CDR2 YYNGEE. Sequenced here: peripheral blood, sampled after pregnancy. This sequence originates from a female donor in good health, enrolled as a control in a pregnancy study. The chain joins TRBV9 to TRBJ2-1; TRBD1 is a possible D gene (5 bases). This CDR3 reads CASSPVVGAAEQFF. DNA for the CDR3: TGTGCCAGCAGTCCGGTCGTAGGGGCCGCTGAGCAGTTCTTC. The full variable domain, its missing parts supplied by reference TRBV9 and TRBJ2-1, is DSGVTQTPKHLITATGQRVTLRCSPRSGDLSVYWYQQSLDQGLQFLIQYYNGEERAKGNILERFSAQQFPDLHSELNLSSLELGDSALYFCASSPVVGAAEQFFGPGTRLTVL.